A single sample gave rise to the 5 T cell receptor beta chains below, sequenced in a study of regulatory T cells in long-lasting Graves disease. Time point indicated: persistent/refractory GD, antithyroid drugs over 5 years with positive TRAb. RNA extracted from PBMCs served as the sequencing template. Construction of TCR beta libraries relied on iRepertoire HTBI primers and on Arm-PCR targeting CDR3 regions. Using its own MiXCR run on the multiplex PCR reads, TCRdb lists one record per CDR3 protein. Of hundreds of thousands of distinct CDR3 sequences listed, around 30% are singletons. The sample consisted of peripheral blood mononuclear cells (PBMCs), taken when the disease was refractory, from a patient treated with antithyroid drugs. The source is a female donor with Graves disease.

V usage is TRBV2 and J usage is TRBJ2-7, with 13 bases aligning to TRBD2. Germline values: CDR1 SNHLY, CDR2 FYNNEI. V trimming: 6 bases; J trimming: 3 bases; junction bases outside the gene matches: 2. The CDR3 covers 14 residues. CDR3 sequence (DNA): TGTGCCAGCAGGGGACTAGCGGGACACTACGAGCAGTACTTC. Translation: CASRGLAGHYEQYF.

This clonotype was picked up a small number of times. The V call is TRBV7-9, the J call TRBJ2-7, with D perhaps given as TRBD1 or TRBD2 (5 bases each). V lost 8 bases to trimming and J lost 3 bases, with 17 bases between them. CDR1 and CDR2 from the germline V gene are SEHNR and FQNEAQ (reference sequence). The CDR3 covers 14 residues. Written as DNA, the CDR3 is TGTGCCAGCGCGAGGGGCGGAGCTATCTACGAGCAGTACTTC. Its protein product is CASARGGAIYEQYF.

CDR3 sequence: CASSMGGASPEAFF. CDR3 nucleotide sequence: TGTGCCAGTAGTATGGGGGGGGCGAGCCCTGAAGCTTTCTTT. V gene TRBV19 combines with J gene TRBJ1-1; the D gene is possibly TRBD1 (6 bases). Trimming cost V 3 bases and J 6 bases, with 14 bases left between them. The CDR3 extends over 14 amino acids. The germline V gene has CDR1 LNHDA and CDR2 SQIVND (reference sequence). The variable domain in full, completed from reference TRBV19 and TRBJ1-1, reads DGGITQSPKYLFRKEGQNVTLSCEQNLNHDAMYWYRQDPGQGLRLIYYSQIVNDFQKGDIAEGYSVSREKKESFPLTVTSAQKNPTAFYLCASSMGGASPEAFFGQGTRLTVV.

The J gene is TRBJ1-4, the V gene TRBV6-1, with D possibly matching TRBD1 (5 bases). Per germline, CDR1 MNHNS and CDR2 SASEGT. This CDR3 spans 15 amino acids. The V end was cut by 6 bases, the J end by 1 base, with 12 bases between. The CDR3 reads CASSSYRKTNEKLFF. For the CDR3, the DNA is TGTGCCAGCAGCTCTTACAGGAAAACTAATGAAAAACTGTTTTTT.

The V call is TRBV12-3 or TRBV12-4, the J call TRBJ2-2; 7 nucleotides match TRBD1. Trimming at V came to 4 bases and at J to 1 base, leaving 3 bases not matched to a gene. The CDR3 loop spans 15 amino acids. The CDR3 DNA reads as TGTGCCAGCAGTTCCGACAGGGTGAACACCGGGGAGCTGTTTTTT. Protein product: CASSSDRVNTGELFF.